This T cell receptor beta chain stems from a study of read filtering for tumor transcriptome and immune sequencing. Turning to the study itself: Per sample, TCR-region reads ranged about 4.05 to 10.27 million by IR-seq, about 75 to 1,300 by RNA-seq.

Germline values: CDR1 LNHDA, CDR2 SQIVND (reference sequence). CDR3 size: 14 residues. V lost 9 bases and J 1 base, leaving 15 bases between the germline ends. This library used roughly 0.4 ug RNA and molecular barcoded adaptors spanning alpha/delta and beta/gamma chains. TCRdb fed the reads into MiXCR, producing one record per CDR3 protein. Among about 50,000 distinct CDR3 sequences, approximately 19% were seen once, and the ten largest hold approximately 38%. Study-level results: IR-seq and RNA-seq agreed better without single-read clonotypes.

The table lists this clonotype with a few counts. No antigen is known for it. The specimen sequenced was a population of CD138-negative cells sorted from bone marrow. The sequence was obtained from a donor at least 40 years old with multiple myeloma. This chain connects TRBV19 to TRBJ1-1; TRBD1 might be the D (5 bases). The chain's CDR3 is CASSGGAGNTEAFF. Here the CDR3 DNA reads TGTGCCAGCTCCGGCGGGGCCGGGAACACTGAAGCTTTCTTT.